This record covers a single T cell receptor beta chain. This table comes from immunoSEQ multiplex PCR, and its TCRdb copy is limited to in-frame clones, with some not included. Among roughly 2.2 million clones listed, 93% were seen once. The data originate from a study of shared clonotypes between healthy human individuals. Study background: There were three CD4 naive, three CD4 memory, two CD8 naive and one CD8 memory plates per donor.

The receptor was derived from a man aged 18 to 29 in good health. Some clones in this sample may be carry-over from other donors' samples. Material: naive CD4+ T cells from PBMCs. Subset denoted: CD45RA+ positively selected.

The CDR3 DNA is TGTGCCAGCAGCCCAGGGGACAGGGGTATGACCGGGGAGCTGTTTTTT. Protein product: CASSPGDRGMTGELFF. This chain joins TRBV7-9 and TRBJ2-2; TRBD1 agrees at 10 bases. The CDR3 totals 16 residues. Germline V gene data show CDR1 as SEHNR and CDR2 as FQNEAQ (reference sequence). Losses at the gene ends were 5 bases for V and 5 bases for J; bases not matched to a gene: 8.